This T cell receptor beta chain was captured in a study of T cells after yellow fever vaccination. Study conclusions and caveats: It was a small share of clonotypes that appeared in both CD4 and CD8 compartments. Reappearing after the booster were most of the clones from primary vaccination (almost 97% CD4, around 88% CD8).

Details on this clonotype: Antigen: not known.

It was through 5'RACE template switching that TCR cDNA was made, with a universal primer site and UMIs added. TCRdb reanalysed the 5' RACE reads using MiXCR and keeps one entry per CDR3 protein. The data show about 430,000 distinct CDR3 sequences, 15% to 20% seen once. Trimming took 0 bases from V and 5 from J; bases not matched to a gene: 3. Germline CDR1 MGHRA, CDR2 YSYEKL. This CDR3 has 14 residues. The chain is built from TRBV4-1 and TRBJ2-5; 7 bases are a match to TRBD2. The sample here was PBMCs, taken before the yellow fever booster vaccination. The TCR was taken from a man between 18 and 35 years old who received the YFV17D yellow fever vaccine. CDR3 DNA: TGCGCCAGCAGCCAAGAGTTGCGGGGGGAGACCCAGTACTTC. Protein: CASSQELRGETQYF.